This TCR beta chain stems from a study of OX40 agonist ivuxolimab in advanced cancers. Study information: There were three patients with partial responses, one having hepatocellular carcinoma and two cutaneous melanoma.

The CDR3 consists of 11 residues. Germline CDR1 SEHNR, CDR2 FQNEAQ (reference sequence). J lost 15 bases, V lost 3 bases, and 2 bases had no gene match. Data came from immunoSEQ multiplex PCR; TCRdb stores just in-frame clones and leaves some out. This sample yields 60,000 to 75,000 clones, of which around 80% are seen a single time; approximately 1% belongs to the top ten. Sequenced here: CD4+ or CD8+ T cells sorted from blood, sampled in a trial of the OX40 agonist ivuxolimab. The gene calls are TRBV7-9 and TRBJ1-5; 10 bases line up with TRBD1. The receptor was isolated from an adult with an advanced solid tumor such as melanoma, head and neck, liver or kidney cancer. CDR3 protein: CASSLGQGMHF. DNA of the CDR3: TGTGCCAGCAGCTTGGGACAGGGGATGCATTTT.